This T cell receptor beta chain was sequenced in a study of regulatory T cells in long-lasting Graves disease. In building TCR beta libraries, iRepertoire HTBI primers were used together with Arm-PCR of CDR3 regions. TCRdb itself ran the multiplex PCR reads through MiXCR, one entry per CDR3 protein. The sample holds a few hundred thousand distinct CDR3 sequences, approximately 13% seen once. CDR1 and CDR2 (germline): DFQATT, SNEGSKA (reference sequence). This CDR3 is 16 amino acids long. Losses at the gene ends were 6 bases for V and 1 base for J; bases not matched to a gene: 12. Time point indicated: newly diagnosed GD, antithyroid drugs for less than 3 months. PBMCs were the source of the RNA used for TCR sequencing. This clonotype was observed at least ten times. These data also featured in a second study, about T cells in Graves' hyperthyroidism and ophthalmopathy.

The receptor was derived from a man aged 25-40 years with Graves disease. This specimen consisted of peripheral blood mononuclear cells (PBMCs), obtained at new diagnosis, from a patient treated with antithyroid drugs. The chain has TRBV20-1 and TRBJ2-1, with TRBD2 matching 7 bases. The CDR3 reads CSAKALRLASYNEQFF. The CDR3 DNA reads as TGCAGTGCCAAAGCGCTCCGACTAGCTTCCTACAATGAGCAGTTCTTC.